The present TCR beta chain was sequenced within a study of CD8 T cells in ankylosing spondylitis. General study results and limits: Among TCR beta sequences, a motif of fewer than 10 highly homologous variants appeared characteristic of ankylosing spondylitis blood.

Each TCR beta library was made by quantitative 5'-RACE that incorporated molecular barcodes. TCRdb re-called the 5' RACE reads through MiXCR, storing one row per CDR3 protein. In the table there are approximately 500,000 distinct CDR3 sequences, roughly an eighth of which are singletons. The CDR3 contains 17 residues. The V and J ends lost 2 bases and 2 bases respectively, with 16 bases between them. Germline V gene lookup returns CDR1 MNHEY and CDR2 SMNVEV (reference sequence). For this clonotype: Its antigen is as yet unknown.

Material for sequencing was blood, either unsorted or a sorted T cell fraction (not recorded which). The TCR originated in a male donor with ankylosing spondylitis. The chain uses TRBV27 and TRBJ2-1; D might be TRBD2 (6 bases). CDR3 in amino acids: CASSLISAGSTYNEQFF. DNA for the CDR3: TGTGCCAGCAGTTTAATCTCGGCGGGATCTACCTACAATGAGCAGTTCTTC.